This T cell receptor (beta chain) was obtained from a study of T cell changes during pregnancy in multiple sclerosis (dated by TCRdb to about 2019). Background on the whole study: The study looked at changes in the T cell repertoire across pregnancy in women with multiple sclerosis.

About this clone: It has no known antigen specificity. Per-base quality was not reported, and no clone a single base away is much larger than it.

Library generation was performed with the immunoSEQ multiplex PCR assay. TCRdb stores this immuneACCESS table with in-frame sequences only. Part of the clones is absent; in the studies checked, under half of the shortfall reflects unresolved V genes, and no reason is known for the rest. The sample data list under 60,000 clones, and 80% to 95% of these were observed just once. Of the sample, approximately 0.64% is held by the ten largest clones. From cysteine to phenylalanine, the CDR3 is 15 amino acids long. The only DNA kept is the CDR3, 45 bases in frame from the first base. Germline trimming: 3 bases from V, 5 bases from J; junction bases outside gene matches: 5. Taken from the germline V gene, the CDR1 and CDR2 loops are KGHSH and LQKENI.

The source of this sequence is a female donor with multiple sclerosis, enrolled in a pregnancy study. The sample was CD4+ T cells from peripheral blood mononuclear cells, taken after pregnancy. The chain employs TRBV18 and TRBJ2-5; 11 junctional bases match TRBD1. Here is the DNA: TGTGCCAGCTCACCGGGACAGGGGGGAAGGGAGACCCAGTACTTC. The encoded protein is CASSPGQGGRETQYF.